The 4 T cell receptor beta chains in this list originate from one sample, sequenced in a study of cytomegalovirus exposure and HLA in healthy donors. The primer mix had 60 Vbeta and 13 Jbeta primers. Assay: immunoSEQ multiplex PCR; the TCRdb copy retains only in-frame clones and omits some. The sample comprises 150,000 to 200,000 clones, roughly 83% of which are singletons, and about 2.3% rests with the top ten. The material sequenced was PBMCs. The receptors were sampled from a woman aged 50 to 60 in good health and CMV-seronegative.

The chain joins TRBV29-1 to TRBJ1-2, with a tentative D call TRBD1 (6 bases). The CDR3 sequence is 11 residues long. Trimming removed 7 bases at V and 8 bases at J, with 14 bases between. Germline-derived CDR1 and CDR2 are SQVTM and ANQGSEA. The CDR3 region is CSAGRDNGYTF. The CDR3 DNA is TGCAGCGCAGGCCGGGACAACGGCTACACCTTC.

The chain uses TRBV5-6 and TRBJ1-4; D is perhaps TRBD1 (5 bases). The CDR3 length is 15 residues. Germline CDR1 and CDR2: SGHDT and YYEEEE. With 4 bases removed from V and 4 bases from J, the gap between germline ends came to 14 bases. The CDR3 DNA is TGTGCCAGCAGCCCGGTGGGGCCCAGTAATGAAAAACTGTTTTTT. This sequence encodes CASSPVGPSNEKLFF.

This rearrangement joins TRBV7-2 to TRBJ2-7; TRBD1 is a possible D gene (5 bases). Germline V gene sequence: CDR1 SGHTA, CDR2 FQGNSA. The CDR3 length is 14 residues. Between the trimmed V and J ends, which lost 5 bases and 0 bases, there was a span of 11 bases. This CDR3 reads CASSPDTSSYEQYF. CDR3 nucleotide sequence: TGTGCCAGCAGCCCGGACACGAGCTCCTACGAGCAGTACTTC.

The rearrangement joins TRBV28 to TRBJ2-7, with TRBD2 matching 9 bases. V was pared by 4 bases and J by 6 bases, with 10 bases of the junction left unmatched. CDR1 is MDHEN, CDR2 SYDVKM, per germline. There are 15 residues in the CDR3. The CDR3 sequence: CASSSAGAGGVEQYF. The CDR3 region has the DNA TGTGCCAGCAGTTCTGCGGGGGCGGGAGGGGTCGAGCAGTACTTC.